Sequencing of this T cell receptor (delta chain) was carried out in a study of γδ T cells in repeated Plasmodium falciparum infection. TCRdb re-called the multiplex PCR reads using CATT. The sample lists tens of thousands of delta-chain clones, over 1.5% seen once, with 8.6% in the top ten. This clone occurred a few times. Translating this DNA gives a protein that differs at residue 3 from the TCRdb one, which belongs to a much larger clone; a read error is likely, and the protein shown is this translation. Germline V lookup: CDR1 TVYSNPD, CDR2 GDNSRS (reference sequence). Trimming removed 5 bases at V and 2 bases at J, with 21 bases between. The CDR3 sequence is 15 residues long. Bulk repertoires came from Vgamma9/Vdelta2+ or Vdelta2-negative gammadelta T cells flow-sorted from PBMC.

The chain has TRDV3 and TRDJ1, with D possibly TRDD3 on 5 matching bases. Sequenced sample: gamma-delta T cells from blood. The sequence came from a pool of human donors (malaria-infected and uninfected, not separated). The CDR3 here is CAVPAGTKGTDKLIF. Written as DNA, the CDR3 is TGTGCCGTGCCGGCGGGGACCAAGGGGACCGATAAACTCATCTTT.